These 27 T cell receptor beta chains share one sample of origin, sequenced in a study of T cells in Graves' hyperthyroidism and ophthalmopathy. Using RNA transcripts as the source, TCR beta CDR3 regions were amplified. HTBI primers were employed in a first-round RT-PCR of the TCR CDR3. TCRdb re-analysed the multiplex PCR reads in MiXCR, keeping a single row per CDR3 protein. Of approximately 600,000 distinct CDR3 sequences detected, 14% appear once; the ten largest clones hold almost 6%. The specimen was blood. These receptors were taken from a woman in her 30s with Graves' hyperthyroidism that later progressed to Graves' ophthalmopathy.

At least ten counts were recorded for this clonotype. This chain joins TRBV3-1 and TRBJ1-6, with TRBD1 identical over 7 bases. Trimming cost V 7 bases and J 9 bases; bases outside gene matches: 9. The CDR3 runs 14 residues. Germline CDR1 LGHDT, CDR2 YNNKEL (reference sequence). DNA for the CDR3: TGTGCCAGCACTACAGGGGCCAGTGGTTCACCCCTCCACTTT. Its protein is CASTTGASGSPLHF.

In regard to this clonotype: A much larger clone lies one base from this, so it may be a read error. This chain joins TRBV7-2 and TRBJ2-5; a weak D match, TRBD1 (6 bases). There are 15 residues in the CDR3. Per germline, CDR1 SGHTA and CDR2 FQGNSA. The CDR3 DNA reads as TGTGCCTGCAGCCGTCTGGGGGACATCCAAGAGACCCAGTACTTC. This translates into CACSRLGDIQETQYF.

For the CDR3, the DNA is TGTGCCACCAGCAGAGGACACACTGAAGCTTTCTTT. This encodes CATSRGHTEAFF. The chain has TRBV15 and TRBJ1-1; D uncertain. Trimming shortened V by 1 base and J by 3 bases, and 3 bases separated the two germline ends. The CDR3 runs to 12 residues. CDR1 is LNHNV and CDR2 is YYDKDF in the germline V gene (reference sequence).

The table lists this clonotype with many counts. This chain joins TRBV7-2 and TRBJ2-5; TRBD2 agrees at 15 bases. The CDR3 runs 20 residues. CDR1 is SGHTA and CDR2 is FQGNSA in the germline V gene. V lost 1 base to trimming and J lost 5 bases; unmatched junction nucleotides: 14. CDR3 residues: CASSLVWGGLAGGDGETQYF. The DNA for the CDR3 is TGTGCCAGCAGCTTAGTTTGGGGCGGACTAGCGGGAGGGGATGGGGAGACCCAGTACTTC. Supplemented by reference TRBV7-2 and TRBJ2-5, the full variable domain reads GAGVSQSPSNKVTEKGKDVELRCDPISGHTALYWYRQSLGQGLEFLIYFQGNSAPDKSGLPSDRFSAERTGGSVSTLTIQRTQQEDSAVYLCASSLVWGGLAGGDGETQYFGPGTRLLVL.

The table lists this clonotype with many counts. The J gene is TRBJ2-7, the V gene TRBV12-3 or TRBV12-4; the match to TRBD2 covers 7 bases. The CDR3 extends over 14 amino acids. J gave up 0 bases and V 5 bases, and 4 bases lay outside the gene matches. This CDR3 reads CASSQAGISYEQYF. CDR3 coding DNA: TGTGCCAGCAGTCAAGCGGGGATCTCCTACGAGCAGTACTTC.

This clonotype was observed at least ten times. The chain joins TRBV5-5 to TRBJ1-1, with D possibly matching TRBD1 (6 bases). V lost 2 bases and J 7 bases, leaving 12 bases between the germline ends. The CDR3 extends over 13 amino acids. From germline, CDR1 is SGHKS and CDR2 YYEKEE (reference sequence). The CDR3: CASSFGAGVEAFF. The CDR3 region has the DNA TGTGCCAGCAGCTTTGGGGCAGGGGTTGAAGCTTTCTTT.

This clonotype was found many times. The V and J genes are TRBV27 and TRBJ2-2; D uncertain. Trimming took off 6 bases at V and 3 bases at J, with 14 bases between the two ends. The CDR3 consists of 15 residues. In germline, CDR1 is MNHEY, CDR2 SMNVEV (reference sequence). The CDR3 sequence is CASSFLSGHTGELFF. The CDR3 nucleotides read TGTGCCAGCAGCTTTTTATCTGGACACACCGGGGAGCTGTTTTTT.

This clonotype showed up just a few times. A read error may be the cause here, since a much bigger clone is one base away. This sequence joins TRBV20-1 and TRBJ1-2; D might be TRBD1 (6 bases). V lost 5 bases to trimming and J lost 5 bases, with 9 bases between them. CDR1 is DFQATT and CDR2 is SNEGSKA in the germline V gene (reference sequence). The CDR3 has 11 residues. The CDR3 coding sequence is TGCAGTGCTTCAGGACAGTATGGCTACACCTTC. As protein: CSASGQYGYTF.

To note about this clonotype: Since a much larger clone is just one base distant, this may be a read error. The CDR3 DNA is TGTGCCAGCAGCGACAGGGGACAAACCTACGAGCAGTACTTC. It encodes CASSDRGQTYEQYF. The chain carries TRBV27 and TRBJ2-7, with TRBD1 identical over 8 bases. There are 14 residues in the CDR3. Germline-derived CDR1 and CDR2 are MNHEY and SMNVEV (reference sequence). The V and J ends lost 6 bases and 2 bases, in that order; junction bases with no gene match: 6.

This clonotype was detected ten times or more. This sequence joins TRBV29-1 and TRBJ2-1, with TRBD1 matching over 9 bases. V lost 6 bases and J lost 6; bases outside the gene matches: 12. CDR1 is SQVTM and CDR2 is ANQGSEA in the germline V gene. The CDR3 is 15 residues long. The CDR3 protein is CSVLKQGALANEQFF. The CDR3 coding sequence is TGCAGCGTGCTAAAACAGGGGGCGCTGGCCAATGAGCAGTTCTTC.

The table lists this clonotype with many counts. For the CDR3, the DNA is TGTGCCAGCAGCCAAGAAGGAGGAGGCCAGCATTTT. Translating it yields CASSQEGGGQHF. The genes are TRBV4-2 and TRBJ1-5; D uncertain. V was clipped by 0 bases and J by 12 bases, with 9 bases between them. Germline V gives CDR1 LGHNA, CDR2 YNFKEQ. This CDR3 contains 12 residues.

The chain has TRBV2 and TRBJ2-1, with 14 nucleotides matching TRBD2. The germline V gene encodes CDR1 SNHLY and CDR2 FYNNEI. The CDR3 covers 14 residues. V lost 10 bases, J lost 7 bases, and 6 bases stayed unmatched. CDR3 nucleotide sequence: TGTGCCACCGCGGGACTAGCGGGAGTAAATGAGCAGTTCTTC. Translated, it gives CATAGLAGVNEQFF.

This clonotype was picked up many times. This chain connects TRBV12-3 or TRBV12-4 to TRBJ2-7, with 9 bases fitting TRBD2. The CDR3 totals 13 residues. V lost 7 bases and J lost 4; bases outside the gene matches: 5. The CDR3 sequence is CASNSGGGYEQYF. The CDR3 DNA reads as TGTGCCAGCAATAGCGGGGGCGGGTACGAGCAGTACTTC.

Concerning this clonotype itself: A much bigger clone sits one base away, suggesting this may be a read error. The J gene is TRBJ1-5, the V gene TRBV7-2; no firm D call. This CDR3 is built from 12 residues. Per the germline V gene, CDR1 is SGHTA and CDR2 is FQGNSA. Trimming stripped 4 bases from V and 8 bases from J, with 9 bases between. CDR3 sequence reads: CASSCPPEPQHF. The CDR3 region has the DNA TGTGCCAGCAGCTGTCCCCCTGAGCCCCAGCATTTT. The whole variable domain, remainder taken from reference TRBV7-2 and TRBJ1-5, is GAGVSQSPSNKVTEKGKDVELRCDPISGHTALYWYRQSLGQGLEFLIYFQGNSAPDKSGLPSDRFSAERTGGSVSTLTIQRTQQEDSAVYLCASSCPPEPQHFGDGTRLSIL.

The chain employs TRBV12-3 or TRBV12-4 and TRBJ2-7; 9 bases map to TRBD2. V was pared by 6 bases and J by 5 bases, with 5 bases of the junction left unmatched. There are 13 residues in the CDR3. CDR3 bases: TGTGCCAGCAGGAGGACTAGCGTGAACGAGCAGTACTTC. Residues: CASRRTSVNEQYF.

This clonotype has at least ten counts. This chain joins TRBV27 and TRBJ2-7; 13 bases match TRBD2. CDR1 and CDR2 from the germline V gene are MNHEY and SMNVEV (reference sequence). The junction had 6 bases not matched to a gene; V was cut back by 10 bases and J by 6 bases. This CDR3 comprises 13 residues. CDR3 DNA sequence: TGTGCCACCCGGACTAGCGGGAGTAGCGAGCAGTACTTC. It translates to CATRTSGSSEQYF.

This clonotype was found many times. This chain links TRBV10-3 with TRBJ2-5; D may correspond to TRBD1 or TRBD2 (5 bases each). CDR1 is ENHRY, CDR2 SYGVKD, per germline. The germline V and J ends were trimmed by 0 bases and 6 bases, with 8 bases remaining between them. The CDR3 length is 13 residues. CDR3 in amino acids: CAISESGVKTQYF. DNA for the CDR3: TGTGCCATCAGTGAGTCGGGGGTGAAGACCCAGTACTTC.

This clonotype was seen repeatedly, ten times or more. J is TRBJ1-2 and V is TRBV6-5, with D tentatively TRBD1 (6 bases). From germline, CDR1 is MNHEY and CDR2 SVGAGI. This CDR3 comprises 19 residues. The germline V and J ends were trimmed by 0 bases and 0 bases, with 20 bases remaining between them. The CDR3 is CASSYSPFPGQLANYGYTF. The DNA for the CDR3 is TGTGCCAGCAGTTACTCCCCTTTTCCGGGACAACTCGCTAACTATGGCTACACCTTC.

This clonotype was counted at least ten times. This rearrangement joins TRBV27 to TRBJ1-4; D is undetermined. Germline V gives CDR1 MNHEY, CDR2 SMNVEV (reference sequence). Trimming stripped 4 bases from V and 7 bases from J, with 16 bases between. The CDR3 runs 15 residues. The CDR3 spells CASSSLMAMGEKLFF. The DNA of the CDR3 is TGTGCCAGCAGTTCCTTGATGGCGATGGGTGAAAAACTGTTTTTT.

This clonotype was detected ten times or more. V gene TRBV6-1 combines with J gene TRBJ2-7; the D call may be TRBD1 or TRBD2 (5 bases each). The ends were cut back, 8 bases at V and 3 bases at J, with 11 bases in the middle. This CDR3 is built from 12 residues. From germline, CDR1 is MNHNS and CDR2 SASEGT. The CDR3 region is CASRDGYYEQYF. The CDR3 DNA sequence: TGTGCCAGCCGGGACGGTTACTACGAGCAGTACTTC.

This clonotype was counted at least ten times. The chain employs TRBV12-3 or TRBV12-4 and TRBJ1-5; maybe TRBD1 (5 bases). This CDR3 has 13 amino acids. V was trimmed by 5 bases and J by 7 bases, leaving 12 bases between them. CDR3 sequence: CASSPRGEQPQHF. CDR3 DNA sequence: TGTGCCAGCAGTCCAAGGGGAGAACAGCCCCAGCATTTT.

A word on this clonotype: A much larger clone differs by one base, so this may be a read error. The chain combines TRBV28 with TRBJ2-2, with unresolved D. V lost 3 bases and J 10 bases, leaving 9 bases between the germline ends. The CDR3 length is 12 residues. Germline V CDR1 and CDR2: MDHEN, SYDVKM. DNA of the CDR3: TGTGCCAGCAGTTTCGAGGAGATGGAGCTGTTTTTT. It is translated as CASSFEEMELFF.

The sample holds many counts of this clonotype. V usage is TRBV6-5 and J usage is TRBJ1-4, with D maybe TRBD1 (6 bases). CDR3 length: 13 residues. The V gene's germline CDR1 is MNHEY and CDR2 SVGAGI. V was clipped by 0 bases and J by 10 bases, with 9 bases between them. CDR3 nucleotides: TGTGCCAGCAGTTACTCAAGGGGGTCAAAACTGTTTTTT. Protein product: CASSYSRGSKLFF.

This clonotype was seen a handful of times. The chain uses TRBV24-1 and TRBJ2-1, with D unclear. Trimming removed 1 base at V and 10 bases at J, with 13 bases between. Germline lookup yields CDR1 KGHDR and CDR2 SFDVKD. The CDR3 loop spans 14 amino acids. This chain's CDR3 is CATSDFLGSSEQFF. DNA of the CDR3: TGTGCCACCAGTGATTTTCTGGGATCGAGCGAGCAGTTCTTC.

At least ten counts were recorded for this clonotype. The rearrangement joins TRBV25-1 to TRBJ1-2; a possible D gene is TRBD1 (6 bases). Germline CDR1 is MGHDK and CDR2 is SYGVNS. V lost 6 bases to trimming and J lost 7 bases, with 15 bases between them. The CDR3 has 13 amino acids. In DNA, the CDR3 is TGTGCCAGCAGAAAGGGGGACATGAGTGGCTACACCTTC. This translates into CASRKGDMSGYTF.

This clonotype was counted at least ten times. The chain uses TRBV30 and TRBJ2-2, with 7 positions matching TRBD1. Germline V gives CDR1 GTSNPN, CDR2 SVGIG (reference sequence). The junction had 5 bases not matched to a gene; V was cut back by 0 bases and J by 7 bases. The length of the CDR3 is 14 residues. DNA for the CDR3: TGTGCCTGGAGTGTAACAGGGGTAGGCGGGGAGCTGTTTTTT. Translated, it gives CAWSVTGVGGELFF.

This clonotype was recorded at least ten times. The genes are TRBV7-9 and TRBJ2-1, with TRBD1 identical over 12 bases. The CDR3 is made up of 15 amino acids. Trimming took 5 bases from V and 7 from J; bases not matched to a gene: 6. CDR1 is SEHNR, CDR2 FQNEAQ, per germline (reference sequence). In nucleotides, the CDR3 is TGTGCCAGCAGCCAACCGGGACAGGGGGCGAATGAGCAGTTCTTC. Protein: CASSQPGQGANEQFF.